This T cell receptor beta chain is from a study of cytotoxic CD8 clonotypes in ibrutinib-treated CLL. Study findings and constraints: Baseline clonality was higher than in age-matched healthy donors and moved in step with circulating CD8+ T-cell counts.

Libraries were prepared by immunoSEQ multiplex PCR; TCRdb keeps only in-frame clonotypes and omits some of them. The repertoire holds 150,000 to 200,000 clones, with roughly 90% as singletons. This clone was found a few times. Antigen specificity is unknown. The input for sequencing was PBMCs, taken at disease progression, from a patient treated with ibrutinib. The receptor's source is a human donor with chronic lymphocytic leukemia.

CDR3 coding DNA: TGTGCCACCAGCAGAGCGAGGACAGGGGTTCAGCCCCAGCATTTT. It yields the protein CATSRARTGVQPQHF. The V call is TRBV15, the J call TRBJ1-5; 9 nucleotides agree with TRBD1. Germline V CDR1 and CDR2: LNHNV, YYDKDF (reference sequence). The CDR3 spans 15 residues. V gave up 1 base and J gave up 6 bases; unmatched junction bases: 4.